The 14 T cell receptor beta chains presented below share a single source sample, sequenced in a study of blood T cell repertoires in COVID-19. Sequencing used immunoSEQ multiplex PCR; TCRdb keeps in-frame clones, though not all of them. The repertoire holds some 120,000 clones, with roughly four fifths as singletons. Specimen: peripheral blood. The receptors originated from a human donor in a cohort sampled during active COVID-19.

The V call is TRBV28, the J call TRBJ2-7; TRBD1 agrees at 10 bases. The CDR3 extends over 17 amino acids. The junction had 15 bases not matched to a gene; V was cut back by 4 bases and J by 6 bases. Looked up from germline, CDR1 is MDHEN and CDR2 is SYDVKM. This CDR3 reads CASSSQGWDRGYIEQYF. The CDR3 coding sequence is TGTGCCAGCAGTTCACAGGGATGGGACAGGGGATATATCGAGCAGTACTTC.

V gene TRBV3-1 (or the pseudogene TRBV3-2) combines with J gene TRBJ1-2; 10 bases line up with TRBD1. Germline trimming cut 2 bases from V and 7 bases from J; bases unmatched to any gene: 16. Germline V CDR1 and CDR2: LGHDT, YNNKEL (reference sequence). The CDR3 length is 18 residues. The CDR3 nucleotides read TGTGCCAGCAGCCAAATGCGGGGACAGGGGAATACAATGCGTGGCTACACCTTC. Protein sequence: CASSQMRGQGNTMRGYTF.

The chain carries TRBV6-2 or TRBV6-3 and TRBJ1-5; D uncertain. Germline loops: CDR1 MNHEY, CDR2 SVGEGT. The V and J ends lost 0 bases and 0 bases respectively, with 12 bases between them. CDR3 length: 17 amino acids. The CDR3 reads CASSYSFRRNSNQPQHF. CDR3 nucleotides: TGTGCCAGCAGTTACTCCTTCCGCAGAAATAGCAATCAGCCCCAGCATTTT.

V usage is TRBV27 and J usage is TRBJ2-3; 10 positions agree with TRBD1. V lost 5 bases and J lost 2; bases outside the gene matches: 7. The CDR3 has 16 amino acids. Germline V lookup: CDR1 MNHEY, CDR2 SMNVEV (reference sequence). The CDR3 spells CASSRGTGVSTDTQYF. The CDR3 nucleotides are TGTGCCAGCAGTAGAGGGACAGGGGTTTCCACAGATACGCAGTATTTT.

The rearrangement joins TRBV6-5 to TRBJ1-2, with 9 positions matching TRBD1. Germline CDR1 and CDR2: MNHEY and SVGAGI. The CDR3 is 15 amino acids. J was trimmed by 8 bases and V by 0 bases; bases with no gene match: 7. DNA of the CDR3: TGTGCCAGCAGTTACTCGAGTACAGGGGGCCGCGGCTACACCTTC. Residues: CASSYSSTGGRGYTF.

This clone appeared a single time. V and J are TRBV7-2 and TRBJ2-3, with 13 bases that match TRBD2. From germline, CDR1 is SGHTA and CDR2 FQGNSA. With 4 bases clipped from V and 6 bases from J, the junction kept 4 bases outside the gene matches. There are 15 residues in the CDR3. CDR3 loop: CASSSGLAGVDTQYF. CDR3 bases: TGTGCCAGCAGCTCTGGACTAGCGGGGGTCGATACGCAGTATTTT.

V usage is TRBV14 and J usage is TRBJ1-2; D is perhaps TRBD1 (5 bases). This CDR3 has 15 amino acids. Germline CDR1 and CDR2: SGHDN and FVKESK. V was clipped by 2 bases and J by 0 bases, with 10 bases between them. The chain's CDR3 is CASSQHQGANYGYTF. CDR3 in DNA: TGTGCCAGCAGCCAACATCAGGGTGCTAACTATGGCTACACCTTC.

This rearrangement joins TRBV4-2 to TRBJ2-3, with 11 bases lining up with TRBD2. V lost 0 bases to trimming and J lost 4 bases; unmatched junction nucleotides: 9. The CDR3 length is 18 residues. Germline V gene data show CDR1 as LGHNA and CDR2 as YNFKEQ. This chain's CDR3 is CASSQDPASGGPSDTQYF. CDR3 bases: TGTGCCAGCAGCCAAGATCCGGCTAGCGGGGGGCCCTCAGATACGCAGTATTTT.

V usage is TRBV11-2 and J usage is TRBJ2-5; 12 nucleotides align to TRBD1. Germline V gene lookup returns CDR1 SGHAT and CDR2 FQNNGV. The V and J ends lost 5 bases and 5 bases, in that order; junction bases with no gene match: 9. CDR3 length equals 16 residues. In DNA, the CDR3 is TGTGCCAGCAGCCCCGGCTGGGACAGGGGGCTCGAGACCCAGTACTTC. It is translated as CASSPGWDRGLETQYF.

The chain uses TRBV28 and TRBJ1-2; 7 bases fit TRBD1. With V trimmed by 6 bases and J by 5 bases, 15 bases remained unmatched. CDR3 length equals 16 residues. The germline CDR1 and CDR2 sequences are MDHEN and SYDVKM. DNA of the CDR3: TGTGCCAGCAGACCAGAACCGGGACAGCTAATTTATGGCTACACCTTC. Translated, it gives CASRPEPGQLIYGYTF.

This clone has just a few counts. CDR3 amino acids: CASSQEYGRTNYGYTF. In DNA, the CDR3 is TGTGCCAGCAGCCAAGAGTATGGGCGAACTAACTATGGCTACACCTTC. The chain recombines TRBV4-2 with TRBJ1-2, with unresolved D. With 0 bases removed from V and 0 bases from J, the gap between germline ends came to 11 bases. CDR1 is LGHNA, CDR2 YNFKEQ, per germline. The length of the CDR3 is 16 residues.

The CDR3 loop is CASSVGLAVAYEQYF. The CDR3 nucleotides read TGTGCCAGCAGCGTGGGACTAGCGGTGGCCTACGAGCAGTACTTC. The chain recombines TRBV7-8 with TRBJ2-7, with TRBD2 matching 11 bases. This CDR3 is 15 amino acids long. Trimming took 5 bases from V and 2 from J; bases not matched to a gene: 5. The V gene's germline CDR1 is SGHVS and CDR2 FQNEAQ.

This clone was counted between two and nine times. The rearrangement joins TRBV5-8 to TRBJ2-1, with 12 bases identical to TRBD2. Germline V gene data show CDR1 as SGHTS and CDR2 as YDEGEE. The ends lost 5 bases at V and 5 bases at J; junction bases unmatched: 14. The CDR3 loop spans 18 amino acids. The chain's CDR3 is CASRSSGGARRTDNEQFF. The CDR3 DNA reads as TGTGCCAGCAGGTCTAGCGGGGGGGCCCGCCGAACAGACAATGAGCAGTTCTTC.

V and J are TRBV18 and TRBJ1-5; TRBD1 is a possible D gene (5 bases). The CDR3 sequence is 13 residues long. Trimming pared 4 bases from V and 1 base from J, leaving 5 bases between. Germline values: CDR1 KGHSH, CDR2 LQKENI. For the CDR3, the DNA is TGTGCCAGCTCACAGGGGAGCAATCAGCCCCAGCATTTT. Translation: CASSQGSNQPQHF. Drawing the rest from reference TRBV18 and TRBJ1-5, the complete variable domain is NAGVMQNPRHLVRRRGQEARLRCSPMKGHSHVYWYRQLPEEGLKFMVYLQKENIIDESGMPKERFSAEFPKEGPSILRIQQVVRGDSAAYFCASSQGSNQPQHFGDGTRLSIL.